Shown below are 21 T cell receptor beta chains from a single sample sequenced in a study of blood T cell repertoires in COVID-19. The repertoire was sequenced with immunoSEQ multiplex PCR; TCRdb's copy has only in-frame clones and lacks some. The table has roughly 360,000 clones, 75% to 90% seen once. Sample: PBMCs or T cells enriched from blood (not recorded which). The receptors shown here come from a woman between 50 and 59 years old who had recovered from COVID-19.

The chain carries TRBV30 and TRBJ1-2, with D perhaps TRBD1 (5 bases). The CDR3 has 13 amino acids. Trimming took 1 base from V and 4 from J, leaving 10 bases between them. CDR1 is GTSNPN and CDR2 is SVGIG in the germline V gene (reference sequence). CDR3 DNA: TGTGCCTGGAGTGGGGGGGTAGGCTATGGCTACACCTTC. Translating gives CAWSGGVGYGYTF. The full variable domain, completed using reference TRBV30 and TRBJ1-2, is SQTIHQWPATLVQPVGSPLSLECTVEGTSNPNLYWYRQAAGRGLQLLFYSVGIGQISSEVPQNLSASRPQDRQFILSSKKLLLSDSGFYLCAWSGGVGYGYTFGSGTRLTVV.

CDR3 in amino acids: CASKGMGQGKGYTF. The CDR3 DNA reads as TGTGCCAGCAAGGGGATGGGACAGGGGAAAGGCTACACCTTC. The gene calls are TRBV27 and TRBJ1-2, with 10 bases fitting TRBD1. V was clipped by 7 bases and J by 8 bases; unmatched bases: 10. This CDR3 is built from 14 residues. Per the germline V gene, CDR1 is MNHEY and CDR2 is SMNVEV (reference sequence).

The rearrangement joins TRBV27 to TRBJ2-2; 11 nucleotides match TRBD2. The V gene's germline CDR1 is MNHEY and CDR2 SMNVEV (reference sequence). This CDR3 is 17 amino acids long. Trimming removed 6 bases from V and 1 base from J; junction bases left unmatched: 7. The CDR3 region is CASSSPGLAENTGELFF. The CDR3 coding sequence is TGTGCCAGCAGCAGTCCGGGACTAGCGGAGAACACCGGGGAGCTGTTTTTT.

The rearrangement links TRBV6-5 to TRBJ2-7; D remains unclear. Germline loops: CDR1 MNHEY, CDR2 SVGAGI. There are 12 residues in the CDR3. The V end lost 6 bases, the J end lost 2 bases, and 8 bases lay between the germline ends. The DNA for the CDR3 is TGTGCCAGCAGCCAGGTCGCCTACGAGCAGTACTTC. It is translated as CASSQVAYEQYF.

The V and J genes are TRBV19 and TRBJ1-1, with D perhaps matching TRBD1 (5 bases). Trimming pared 1 base from V and 1 base from J, leaving 7 bases between. The CDR3 contains 14 residues. Germline CDR1 is LNHDA and CDR2 is SQIVND (reference sequence). CDR3 in DNA: TGTGCCAGTAGTATAGCAGGACAGAACACTGAAGCTTTCTTT. Its translation: CASSIAGQNTEAFF.

This clone was seen a few times. The V call is TRBV14, the J call TRBJ1-1, with D tentatively TRBD1 (6 bases). Trimming stripped 1 base from V and 3 bases from J, with 9 bases between. CDR3 length: 14 residues. Germline CDR1 reads SGHDN; CDR2 reads FVKESK. CDR3 in DNA: TGTGCCAGCAGCCAAGTTCCAGGGGACACTGAAGCTTTCTTT. Translation: CASSQVPGDTEAFF.

V is TRBV29-1 and J is TRBJ1-2; D remains ambiguous. Germline loops: CDR1 SQVTM, CDR2 ANQGSEA. The V and J ends lost 6 bases and 4 bases respectively, with 15 bases between them. The CDR3 spans 13 residues. The DNA for the CDR3 is TGCAGCGTCGGTCTATTCGACTTCTATGGCTACACCTTC. Translating gives CSVGLFDFYGYTF.

V gene TRBV11-3 combines with J gene TRBJ1-5; D is unclear. The V gene lost 0 bases and the J gene lost 4 bases, with 4 bases spanning the gap. From germline, CDR1 is SGHNT and CDR2 YENEEA. This CDR3 contains 13 residues. Here the CDR3 reads CASSLDINQPQHF. The CDR3, as DNA: TGTGCCAGCAGCTTAGATATAAATCAGCCCCAGCATTTT.

V and J are TRBV7-8 and TRBJ1-2, with 8 bases aligning to TRBD1. The CDR3 has 15 residues. Per germline, CDR1 SGHVS and CDR2 FQNEAQ. V shed 4 bases, J shed 1 base, and the junction held 5 bases outside the gene matches. CDR3 sequence (DNA): TGTGCCAGCAGCTCGCGACAGGGGAGTAACTATGGCTACACCTTC. This encodes CASSSRQGSNYGYTF.

The rearrangement links TRBV7-9 to TRBJ2-7; 8 bases match TRBD2. CDR3 length: 15 residues. J was trimmed by 10 bases and V by 5 bases; bases with no gene match: 16. Germline-derived CDR1 and CDR2 are SEHNR and FQNEAQ (reference sequence). The CDR3 reads CASSPTLGLAGGQYF. The CDR3, as DNA: TGTGCCAGCAGCCCAACCTTAGGACTAGCCGGAGGACAGTACTTC.

This chain joins TRBV5-4 and TRBJ2-2; 16 bases are shared with TRBD2. The CDR3 loop spans 17 amino acids. Germline lookup yields CDR1 SGHNT and CDR2 YYREEE (reference sequence). With 4 bases clipped from V and 5 bases from J, the junction kept 5 bases outside the gene matches. In DNA, the CDR3 is TGTGCCAGCAGCCCGGGACTAGCGGGGGGGCAGACCGGGGAGCTGTTTTTT. Amino acid sequence: CASSPGLAGGQTGELFF.

This chain joins TRBV19 and TRBJ1-1; D is perhaps TRBD1 (6 bases). From germline, CDR1 is LNHDA and CDR2 SQIVND (reference sequence). V shed 7 bases and J shed 5 bases, with 26 bases lying between them. CDR3 length: 17 residues. CDR3 nucleotide sequence: TGTGCCAGTATTTGGTTTGGTTCGGGGGGCAGTAATACTGAAGCTTTCTTT. The encoded protein is CASIWFGSGGSNTEAFF.

V and J are TRBV30 and TRBJ1-4; D is possibly TRBD1 (5 bases). V was shortened by 0 bases and J by 0 bases, with 11 bases between the two germline ends. From germline, CDR1 is GTSNPN and CDR2 SVGIG (reference sequence). CDR3 length: 16 residues. This CDR3 is CAWSVGAAATNEKLFF. The CDR3 nucleotides are TGTGCCTGGAGTGTAGGGGCAGCTGCAACTAATGAAAAACTGTTTTTT.

V is TRBV4-3 and J is TRBJ1-1; D is perhaps TRBD1 (5 bases). V was trimmed by 0 bases and J by 5 bases, leaving 16 bases between them. This CDR3 has 16 amino acids. CDR1 LGHNA and CDR2 YSLEER come from the germline V gene. In DNA form, the CDR3 reads TGCGCCAGCAGCCAAGATTCTCCCTCAAGGGGTACTGAAGCTTTCTTT. Protein sequence: CASSQDSPSRGTEAFF.

This clone was observed once. V is TRBV19 and J is TRBJ2-3; 8 nucleotides line up with TRBD2. Germline V gene sequence: CDR1 LNHDA, CDR2 SQIVND (reference sequence). CDR3 size: 17 residues. V shed 2 bases, J shed 0 bases, and the junction held 7 bases outside the gene matches. The CDR3: CASSIRLAGISTDTQYF. In nucleotides, the CDR3 is TGTGCCAGTAGTATAAGGCTAGCGGGCATAAGCACAGATACGCAGTATTTT.

The chain combines TRBV6-6 with TRBJ2-6, with D possibly being TRBD2 (6 bases). V was shortened by 4 bases and J by 3 bases, with 10 bases between the two germline ends. Germline values: CDR1 MNHNY, CDR2 SVGAGI (reference sequence). CDR3 length: 15 amino acids. CDR3 sequence: CASSSPGGGANVLTF. In DNA form, the CDR3 reads TGTGCCAGCAGTTCCCCCGGGGGTGGGGCCAACGTCCTGACTTTC.

The chain links TRBV25-1 to TRBJ1-2; TRBD1 agrees at 9 bases. Germline CDR1 and CDR2: MGHDK and SYGVNS. The CDR3 totals 14 residues. The ends lost 4 bases at V and 4 bases at J; junction bases unmatched: 4. The CDR3 spells CASSVQGAGYGYTF. The CDR3 bases are TGTGCCAGCAGTGTACAGGGGGCTGGCTATGGCTACACCTTC.

The V gene is TRBV4-2, the J gene TRBJ2-2; the match to TRBD1 covers 7 bases. This CDR3 is 16 amino acids long. Germline-derived CDR1 and CDR2 are LGHNA and YNFKEQ. Trimming cost V 4 bases and J 4 bases; bases outside gene matches: 9. Here the CDR3 reads CASSRPQGVSTGELFF. The CDR3 DNA reads as TGTGCCAGCAGCCGACCCCAGGGGGTTAGCACCGGGGAGCTGTTTTTT.

V usage is TRBV5-4 and J usage is TRBJ2-2; D is unclear. Trimming shortened V by 0 bases and J by 4 bases, and 7 bases separated the two germline ends. In germline, CDR1 is SGHNT, CDR2 YYREEE (reference sequence). This CDR3 region has 14 residues. CDR3 nucleotides: TGTGCCAGCAGCTTGGCAGGAATCACCGGGGAGCTGTTTTTT. It yields the protein CASSLAGITGELFF.

The chain uses TRBV2 and TRBJ2-2, with D possibly TRBD1 on 5 matching bases. Trimming shortened V by 3 bases and J by 4 bases, and 9 bases separated the two germline ends. The CDR3 has 14 residues. Germline CDR1 is SNHLY and CDR2 is FYNNEI. The CDR3 spells CASSDRAGTGELFF. CDR3 DNA: TGTGCCAGCAGTGACAGGGCCGGCACCGGGGAGCTGTTTTTT.

The CDR3 DNA is TGTGCCAGCAGTTACTCGGGGATTGGCGGGAAGCAGTTCTTC. Translation gives CASSYSGIGGKQFF. The chain has TRBV6-2 or TRBV6-3 and TRBJ2-1; maybe TRBD2 (6 bases). The CDR3 is 14 residues long. V lost 0 bases and J 11 bases, leaving 14 bases between the germline ends. Germline CDR1 MNHEY, CDR2 SVGEGT.